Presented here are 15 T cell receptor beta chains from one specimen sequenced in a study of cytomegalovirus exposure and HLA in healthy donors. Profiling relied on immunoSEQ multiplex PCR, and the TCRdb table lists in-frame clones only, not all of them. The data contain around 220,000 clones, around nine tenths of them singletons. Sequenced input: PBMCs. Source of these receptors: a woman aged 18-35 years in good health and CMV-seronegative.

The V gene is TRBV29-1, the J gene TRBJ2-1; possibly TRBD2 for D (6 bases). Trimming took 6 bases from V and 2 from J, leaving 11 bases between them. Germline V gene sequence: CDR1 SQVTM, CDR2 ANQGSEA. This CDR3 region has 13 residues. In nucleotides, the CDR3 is TGCAGCGTCTATAGCGGCACCTACAATGAGCAGTTCTTC. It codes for CSVYSGTYNEQFF.

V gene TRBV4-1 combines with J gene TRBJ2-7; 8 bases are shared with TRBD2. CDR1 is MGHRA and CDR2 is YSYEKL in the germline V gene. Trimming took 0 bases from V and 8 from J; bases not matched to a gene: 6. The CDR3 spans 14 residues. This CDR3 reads CASSQDRGGGKQYF. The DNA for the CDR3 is TGCGCCAGCAGCCAAGATCGGGGGGGAGGGAAGCAGTACTTC.

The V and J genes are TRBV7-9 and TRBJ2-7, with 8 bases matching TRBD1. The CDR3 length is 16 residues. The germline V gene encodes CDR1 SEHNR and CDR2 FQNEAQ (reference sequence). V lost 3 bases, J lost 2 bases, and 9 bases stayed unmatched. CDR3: CASSFYRTGLTYEQYF. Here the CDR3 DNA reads TGTGCCAGCAGCTTTTACCGGACAGGGCTTACCTACGAGCAGTACTTC.

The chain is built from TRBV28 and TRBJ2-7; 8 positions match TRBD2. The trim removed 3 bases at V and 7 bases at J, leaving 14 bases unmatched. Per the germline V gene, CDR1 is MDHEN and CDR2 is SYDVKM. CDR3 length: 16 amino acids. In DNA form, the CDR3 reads TGTGCCAGCAGTTTTACCCCCCGGGGGGGGGCCAGGGAGCAGTACTTC. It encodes CASSFTPRGGAREQYF.

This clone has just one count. CDR3 nucleotide sequence: TGTGCCAGCAGCAAATTTCCGGGGACAGGGTTCGTCTACGAGCAGTACTTC. It translates to CASSKFPGTGFVYEQYF. The gene calls are TRBV21-1 and TRBJ2-7; no DNA check was done on the table's D call, TRBD1. TRBV21-1 is annotated as a pseudogene. This CDR3 contains 17 residues.

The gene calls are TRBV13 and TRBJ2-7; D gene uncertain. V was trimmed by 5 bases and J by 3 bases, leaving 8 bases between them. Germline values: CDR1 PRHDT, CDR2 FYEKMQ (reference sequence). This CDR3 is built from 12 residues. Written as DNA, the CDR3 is TGTGCCAGCAGCGTATTTAGCTACGAGCAGTACTTC. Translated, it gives CASSVFSYEQYF.

CDR3 coding DNA: TGTGCCAGCAGCTTGGACAACTCTGGGGCCAACGTCCTGACTTTC. It translates to CASSLDNSGANVLTF. V gene TRBV5-4 combines with J gene TRBJ2-6; D not resolved. From germline, CDR1 is SGHNT and CDR2 YYREEE (reference sequence). The CDR3 is 15 residues long. V was trimmed by 0 bases and J by 0 bases, leaving 4 bases between them.

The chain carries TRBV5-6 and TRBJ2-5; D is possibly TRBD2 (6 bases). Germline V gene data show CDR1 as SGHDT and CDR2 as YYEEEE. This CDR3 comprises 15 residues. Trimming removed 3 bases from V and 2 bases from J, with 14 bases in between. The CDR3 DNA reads TGTGCCAGCAGCTCGACTAGTTACTATCAAGAGACCCAGTACTTC. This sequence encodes CASSSTSYYQETQYF.

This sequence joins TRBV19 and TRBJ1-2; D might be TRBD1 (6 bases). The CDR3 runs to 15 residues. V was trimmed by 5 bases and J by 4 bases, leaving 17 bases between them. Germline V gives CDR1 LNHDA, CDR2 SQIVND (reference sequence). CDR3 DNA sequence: TGTGCCAGTAGTTCAATGGAAGGGGGGGTCTATGGCTACACCTTC. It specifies CASSSMEGGVYGYTF.

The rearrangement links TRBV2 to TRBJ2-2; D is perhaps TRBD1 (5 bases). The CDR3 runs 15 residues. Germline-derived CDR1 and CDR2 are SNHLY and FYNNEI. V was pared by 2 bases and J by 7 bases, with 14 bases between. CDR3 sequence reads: CASSESPQVGGELFF. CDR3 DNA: TGTGCCAGCAGTGAATCCCCACAGGTCGGCGGGGAGCTGTTTTTT.

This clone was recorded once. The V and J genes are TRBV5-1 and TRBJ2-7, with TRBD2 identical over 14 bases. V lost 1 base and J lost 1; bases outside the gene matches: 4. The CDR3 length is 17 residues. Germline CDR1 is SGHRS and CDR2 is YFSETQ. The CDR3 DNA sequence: TGCGCCAGCAGCTTGTATGGACTAGCGGGAGGTTCCTACGAGCAGTACTTC. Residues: CASSLYGLAGGSYEQYF.

The CDR3 DNA follows: TGTGCCAGCAGTTTATGGACGGACTCAAACACCGGGGAGCTGTTTTTT. This sequence encodes CASSLWTDSNTGELFF. J is TRBJ2-2 and V is TRBV28; D might be TRBD2 (5 bases). V lost 0 bases and J 2 bases, leaving 10 bases between the germline ends. The CDR3 covers 16 residues. CDR1 MDHEN and CDR2 SYDVKM come from the germline V gene.

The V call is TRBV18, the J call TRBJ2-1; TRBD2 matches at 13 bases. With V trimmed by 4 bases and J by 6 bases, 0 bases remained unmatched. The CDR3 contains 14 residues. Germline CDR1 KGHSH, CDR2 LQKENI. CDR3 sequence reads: CASSRLAGGNEQFF. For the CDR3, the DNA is TGTGCCAGCTCACGACTAGCGGGGGGCAATGAGCAGTTCTTC.

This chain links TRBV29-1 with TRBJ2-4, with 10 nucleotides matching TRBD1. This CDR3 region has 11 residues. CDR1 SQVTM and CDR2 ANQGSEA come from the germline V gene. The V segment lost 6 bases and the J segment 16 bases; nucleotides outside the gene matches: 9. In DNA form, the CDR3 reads TGCAGCGTCGACGGACAGGGGGGTCAATACTTC. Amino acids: CSVDGQGGQYF.

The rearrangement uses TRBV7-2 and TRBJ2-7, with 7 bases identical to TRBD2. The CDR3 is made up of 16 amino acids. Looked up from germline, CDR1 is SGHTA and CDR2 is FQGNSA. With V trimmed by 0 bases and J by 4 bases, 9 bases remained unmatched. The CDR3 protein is CASSLASVRGRYEQYF. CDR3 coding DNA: TGTGCCAGCAGCTTAGCGTCCGTACGCGGGAGATACGAGCAGTACTTC.